This T cell receptor (beta chain) emerged from a study of brain metastases from non-small cell lung cancer. Regarding the study as a whole: T-cell infiltration was lower in brain metastases than primaries (P < 0.001). TCR repertoires overlapped largely between brain metastases and matched primaries. Expanded T-cell clones appeared in 60% to 80% of brain metastases over primaries.

Germline V gives CDR1 SGHTS, CDR2 YDEGEE. This CDR3 spans 13 amino acids. About this clone itself: The target antigen is unknown. At one end the junction does not follow the germline gene, possibly because of a read error. Other DNA sequences of this sample code for an identical CDR3.

Repertoires were generated with immunoSEQ multiplex PCR, while TCRdb's copy carries only in-frame clones and drops some. The sample lists 14,000 to 15,000 clones; under 85% were seen once. The receptor was derived from a donor over 35 with non-small cell lung cancer. The rearrangement joins TRBV5-8 to TRBJ1-5; D gene ambiguous. Sequenced material: primary lung tumor tissue. The CDR3 sequence is CASSFDVNQPQHF. Here the CDR3 DNA reads TGTGCCAGTAGCTTTGATGTGAATCAGCCCCAGCATTTT.